A single sample is the source of the 29 T cell receptor beta chains below, sequenced in a study of T cell repertoires in cytomegalovirus infection. From the reads, TCRdb called clonotypes with MiXCR, one entry per CDR3 protein. In the table there are a few hundred thousand distinct CDR3 sequences, roughly a third of which are singletons. Antigens for these TCRs are unknown. The material was cultured PBMCs, obtained from culture after CMV antigen stimulation. The receptors were gathered from a human donor in good health (CMV status not recorded). Some clones in this sample may be carry-over from other donors' samples.

This clonotype was counted a few times. This rearrangement joins TRBV7-2 to TRBJ2-1; maybe TRBD2 (6 bases). Germline V lookup: CDR1 SGHTA, CDR2 FQGNSA. The CDR3 is 14 residues long. Trimming took 3 bases from V and 9 from J, leaving 15 bases between them. Here the CDR3 reads CASSFPRDVSEQFF. In DNA, the CDR3 is TGTGCCAGCAGCTTTCCGCGGGATGTCAGTGAGCAGTTCTTC.

The chain couples TRBV2 to TRBJ1-5; 7 bases fit TRBD1. Germline values: CDR1 SNHLY, CDR2 FYNNEI. The CDR3 is 15 amino acids. Unmatched junction bases numbered 9, after V lost 8 bases and J lost 2 bases. The CDR3 is CASGQRGQGNQPQHF. In DNA, the CDR3 is TGTGCCAGCGGCCAAAGAGGACAGGGCAATCAGCCCCAGCATTTT.

The chain combines TRBV28 with TRBJ2-1; 11 nucleotides agree with TRBD2. The CDR3 is made up of 20 amino acids. J lost 3 bases, V lost 5 bases, and 18 bases had no gene match. Germline V gene data show CDR1 as MDHEN and CDR2 as SYDVKM. The CDR3 loop is CASSPRGLGEGTSGYNEQFF. The CDR3, as DNA: TGTGCCAGCAGTCCCCGGGGCCTAGGAGAGGGGACTAGCGGCTACAATGAGCAGTTCTTC.

V usage is TRBV12-3 or TRBV12-4 and J usage is TRBJ2-7; possible D gene TRBD1, 5 bases. The CDR3 runs 13 residues. V was shortened by 3 bases and J by 2 bases, with 8 bases between the two germline ends. CDR3 sequence reads: CASSFQGTYEQYV. The DNA for the CDR3 is TGTGCCAGCAGTTTTCAGGGAACCTACGAGCAGTACGTC.

V gene TRBV6-5 combines with J gene TRBJ1-4; 10 nucleotides align to TRBD1. CDR3 length equals 16 residues. The trim removed 9 bases at V and 8 bases at J, leaving 15 bases unmatched. From germline, CDR1 is MNHEY and CDR2 SVGAGI. The CDR3 loop is CASKEYRGTGDEKLFF. The CDR3 DNA reads as TGTGCCAGTAAAGAGTACCGGGGGACAGGGGACGAAAAACTGTTTTTT.

This chain links TRBV6-2 or TRBV6-3 with TRBJ2-1; 10 positions agree with TRBD1. The CDR3 spans 15 residues. Germline CDR1 and CDR2: MNHEY and SVGEGT. V gave up 4 bases and J gave up 8 bases; unmatched junction bases: 8. CDR3 DNA sequence: TGTGCCAGCAGTTTAACGGGACAGGGGTTCTATGAGCAGTTCTTC. It translates to CASSLTGQGFYEQFF.

There are a few counts of this clonotype. The gene calls are TRBV7-8 and TRBJ2-1; 7 positions match TRBD1. The CDR3 consists of 12 residues. After removal of 5 bases from V and 14 bases from J, the junction contained 9 bases not matched to a gene. Germline V gene data show CDR1 as SGHVS and CDR2 as FQNEAQ. CDR3 nucleotide sequence: TGTGCCAGCAGCCCGCGGACAGGTAATGAGTTCTTC. This translates into CASSPRTGNEFF.

J is TRBJ2-1 and V is TRBV19; 13 bases agree with TRBD2. CDR3 length: 17 amino acids. The germline V gene has CDR1 LNHDA and CDR2 SQIVND (reference sequence). Trimming took 4 bases from V and 11 from J; bases not matched to a gene: 14. The CDR3 loop reads CASSKSHLGLAGVKQFF. The CDR3 DNA sequence: TGTGCCAGTAGTAAAAGTCATCTAGGACTAGCGGGAGTGAAGCAGTTCTTC.

With respect to this clonotype: A read error may be the cause here, since a much bigger clone is one base away. This CDR3 is CASSSLAGNEQFF. CDR3 in DNA: TGTGCCAGCAGCTCCCTGGCGGGGAATGAGCAGTTCTTC. The V and J genes are TRBV7-3 and TRBJ2-1, with D perhaps TRBD2 (6 bases). The V end lost 4 bases, the J end lost 7 bases, and 11 bases lay between the germline ends. This CDR3 has 13 amino acids. Germline lookup yields CDR1 SGHTA and CDR2 FQGTGA.

DNA for the CDR3: TGTGCCAGCAGCCCACGGATATCGGCTAGCGGTGACAATGAGCAGTTCTTC. This sequence encodes CASSPRISASGDNEQFF. This rearrangement joins TRBV5-4 to TRBJ2-1; the match to TRBD2 covers 7 bases. V dropped 4 bases and J dropped 5; count of bases not matched to a gene: 15. Germline lookup yields CDR1 SGHNT and CDR2 YYREEE (reference sequence). The CDR3 spans 17 residues. The variable domain in full, completed from reference TRBV5-4 and TRBJ2-1, reads ETGVTQSPTHLIKTRGQQVTLRCSSQSGHNTVSWYQQALGQGPQFIFQYYREEENGRGNFPPRFSGLQFPNYSSELNVNALELDDSALYLCASSPRISASGDNEQFFGPGTRLTVL.

In this sample, this clonotype turned up a few times. The V and J genes are TRBV6-2 or TRBV6-3 and TRBJ2-7; TRBD2 matches at 8 bases. V lost 6 bases to trimming and J lost 7 bases; unmatched junction nucleotides: 11. This CDR3 comprises 14 residues. Germline V gives CDR1 MNHEY, CDR2 SVGEGT. CDR3: CASSDPGLGLEQYF. CDR3 bases: TGTGCCAGCAGCGATCCGGGACTAGGCCTTGAGCAGTACTTC.

The gene calls are TRBV12-3 or TRBV12-4 and TRBJ2-3; D is unclear. V lost 1 base and J lost 2, with 10 bases in between. The CDR3 extends over 15 amino acids. The CDR3 nucleotides read TGTGCCAGCAGTTTAGGGCGGAGACCCACAGATACGCAGTATTTT. Its translation: CASSLGRRPTDTQYF.

This clonotype was seen only once. This sequence joins TRBV5-1 and TRBJ2-2; 10 positions match TRBD2. The trim removed 4 bases at V and 4 bases at J, leaving 7 bases unmatched. The CDR3 extends over 16 amino acids. CDR1 and CDR2 from the germline V gene are SGHRS and YFSETQ. The chain's CDR3 is CASSPGLAASTGELFF. CDR3 sequence (DNA): TGCGCCAGCAGCCCAGGACTAGCGGCCAGCACCGGGGAGCTGTTTTTT.

This clonotype was seen only a few times. The rearrangement uses TRBV7-2 and TRBJ2-7; TRBD2 matches at 15 bases. The ends lost 5 bases at V and 1 base at J; junction bases unmatched: 6. The CDR3 consists of 17 residues. Per germline, CDR1 SGHTA and CDR2 FQGNSA. The CDR3 is CASSPSGLAGGSYEQYF. In DNA, the CDR3 is TGTGCCAGCAGCCCCTCCGGACTAGCGGGAGGGTCCTACGAGCAGTACTTC.

The chain combines TRBV6-2 or TRBV6-3 with TRBJ2-7; D is undetermined. CDR1 MNHEY and CDR2 SVGEGT come from the germline V gene. The CDR3 has 13 residues. V was pared by 2 bases and J by 3 bases, with 8 bases between. For the CDR3, the DNA is TGTGCCAGCAGTTACCGAAAGGGCTACGAGCAGTACTTC. Translation gives CASSYRKGYEQYF.

This clonotype was seen a few times. The V call is TRBV27, the J call TRBJ2-4; TRBD1 matches 7 bases. Germline V lookup: CDR1 MNHEY, CDR2 SMNVEV (reference sequence). The CDR3 is made up of 16 amino acids. V gave up 3 bases and J gave up 6 bases; unmatched junction bases: 11. The CDR3 DNA follows: TGTGCCAGCAGTTTCCTAGCTCCGGGACAGTCAAACATTCAGTACTTC. Amino acid sequence: CASSFLAPGQSNIQYF.

The CDR3, as DNA: TGTGCCATCAGCGGACAGGGGGCAGGGGGAGAGACCCAGTACTTC. Amino acids: CAISGQGAGGETQYF. The rearrangement links TRBV10-3 to TRBJ2-5, with TRBD1 matching 11 bases. The length of the CDR3 is 15 residues. Trimming took 6 bases from V and 4 from J; bases not matched to a gene: 7. The germline V gene encodes CDR1 ENHRY and CDR2 SYGVKD.

This clonotype was counted between two and nine times. The V and J genes are TRBV10-3 and TRBJ2-2; no clear D gene. This CDR3 spans 15 amino acids. CDR1 and CDR2 from the germline V gene are ENHRY and SYGVKD. Trimming left V 5 bases short and J 4 bases short, with 14 bases between. As DNA, the CDR3 is TGTGCCATCAGTTCTGAAAAGACTTTCACCGGGGAGCTGTTTTTT. It yields the protein CAISSEKTFTGELFF.

V is TRBV4-1 and J is TRBJ1-2, with a possible D match to TRBD1 (6 bases). The CDR3 is made up of 13 amino acids. Germline V gene data show CDR1 as MGHRA and CDR2 as YSYEKL. Trimming shortened V by 2 bases and J by 9 bases, and 13 bases separated the two germline ends. The CDR3 sequence is CASSQIRGSSYTF. CDR3 nucleotide sequence: TGCGCCAGCAGCCAAATCAGGGGCAGCAGCTACACCTTC.

This clonotype was counted ten times or more. This chain connects TRBV27 to TRBJ2-1, with 8 bases that match TRBD2. Germline CDR1 and CDR2: MNHEY and SMNVEV (reference sequence). Trimming took 2 bases from V and 3 from J; bases not matched to a gene: 0. This CDR3 is built from 14 residues. The CDR3 protein is CASSLGTSYNEQFF. CDR3 nucleotide sequence: TGTGCCAGCAGTTTAGGGACTAGCTACAATGAGCAGTTCTTC.

This clonotype was observed a handful of times. The J gene is TRBJ2-7, the V gene TRBV10-3; D unclear. Germline V gene lookup returns CDR1 ENHRY and CDR2 SYGVKD. Trimming took 0 bases from V and 7 from J, leaving 13 bases between them. This CDR3 spans 14 amino acids. The CDR3 region is CAISESGPLGEQYV. CDR3 nucleotide sequence: TGTGCCATCAGTGAGTCTGGACCTCTGGGGGAGCAGTACGTC.

The rearrangement joins TRBV29-1 to TRBJ2-1; D gene unclear. CDR3 length: 11 residues. CDR1 is SQVTM and CDR2 is ANQGSEA in the germline V gene. Trimming stripped 0 bases from V and 10 bases from J, with 7 bases between. The CDR3 region is CSVEEDVEQFF. CDR3 coding DNA: TGCAGCGTTGAAGAAGATGTCGAGCAGTTCTTC.

The chain is built from TRBV6-1 and TRBJ2-1; the D is unclear. CDR3 length: 13 amino acids. The ends were cut back, 6 bases at V and 6 bases at J, with 12 bases in the middle. Germline V gives CDR1 MNHNS, CDR2 SASEGT. This chain's CDR3 is CASRSPGANEQFF. CDR3 bases: TGTGCCAGCAGGTCCCCCGGCGCCAATGAGCAGTTCTTC.

The chain couples TRBV18 to TRBJ2-5, with D unresolved. This CDR3 has 16 residues. Germline CDR1 KGHSH, CDR2 LQKENI. Trimming removed 4 bases at V and 4 bases at J, with 19 bases between. The CDR3 nucleotides read TGTGCCAGCTCACTAGGAGAGTCCTACGGGCCAGAGACCCAGTACTTC. Translating it yields CASSLGESYGPETQYF.

The CDR3 DNA is TGTGCCAGCAGCCCGACCGGGGGAGCGGGAGGGAACCAAGAGACCCAGTACTTC. This sequence encodes CASSPTGGAGGNQETQYF. This sequence joins TRBV7-2 and TRBJ2-5; TRBD2 agrees at 10 bases. CDR1 is SGHTA, CDR2 FQGNSA, per germline. The CDR3 is 18 amino acids. With V trimmed by 5 bases and J by 0 bases, 12 bases remained unmatched.

The chain links TRBV3-1 to TRBJ1-5, with D unclear. Trimming shortened V by 3 bases and J by 4 bases, and 10 bases separated the two germline ends. CDR3 length equals 14 residues. Germline V gene lookup returns CDR1 LGHDT and CDR2 YNNKEL (reference sequence). The CDR3 nucleotides are TGTGCCAGCAGCCAGAGCGACGGAAATCAGCCCCAGCATTTT. This sequence encodes CASSQSDGNQPQHF.

The chain employs TRBV5-5 and TRBJ2-5, with 10 bases matching TRBD2. CDR3 length: 15 amino acids. Germline CDR1 and CDR2: SGHKS and YYEKEE (reference sequence). Trimming at V came to 2 bases and at J to 2 bases, leaving 3 bases not matched to a gene. The CDR3 is CASSFLLAGQETQYF. The CDR3 DNA reads as TGTGCCAGCAGCTTTTTACTAGCGGGACAAGAGACCCAGTACTTC.

The genes are TRBV20-1 and TRBJ1-2; 8 nucleotides align to TRBD1. Germline values: CDR1 DFQATT, CDR2 SNEGSKA (reference sequence). The CDR3 contains 13 residues. V was clipped by 4 bases and J by 4 bases; unmatched bases: 5. The CDR3 sequence: CSATTGDFYGYTF. CDR3 in DNA: TGCAGTGCTACGACAGGGGATTTCTATGGCTACACCTTC.

A few counts support this clonotype. V gene TRBV12-3 or TRBV12-4 combines with J gene TRBJ2-1; TRBD2 aligns across 8 bases. The CDR3 covers 16 residues. V lost 3 bases, J lost 8 bases, and 12 bases stayed unmatched. CDR3 amino acids: CASSFLFGTSKDEQFF. The DNA of the CDR3 is TGTGCCAGCAGTTTTTTGTTCGGGACTAGTAAAGATGAGCAGTTCTTC.